This T cell receptor (beta chain) came from a study of T cell repertoires in cytomegalovirus infection. Across the whole study: CMV epitopes that were recently identified and HLA-C-restricted were used alongside well-studied HLA-B-restricted ones. The public TCR beta signatures pointed to both CMV infection and matching HLA type.

Overall study results and limits: In two of eight donors, the top clonotype was HLA-C-restricted CMV-specific.

TCRdb processed the reads anew with MiXCR; each CDR3 protein has one entry. The data show roughly 990,000 distinct CDR3 sequences, with more than 25% seen just once and over 13% held by the top ten. This clonotype has just a few counts. Its specificity is not known. The TCR comes from a human donor in good health (CMV status not recorded). Some clones in this sample may be carry-over from other donors' samples. Sequences were derived from cultured CD8+ T cells from PBMCs, sampled from culture after CMV antigen stimulation.

CDR3 sequence reads: CASYPATGRNYGYTF. The DNA for the CDR3 is TGTGCCAGCTATCCTGCGACAGGGCGTAACTATGGCTACACCTTC. The rearrangement joins TRBV6-2 or TRBV6-3 to TRBJ1-2; TRBD1 agrees at 7 bases. Germline CDR1 reads MNHEY; CDR2 reads SVGEGT. The CDR3 extends over 15 amino acids. After removal of 8 bases from V and 1 base from J, the junction contained 10 bases not matched to a gene.